The source of this TCR beta chain is a study of blood T cells in healthy people across ages. Combining a sample-barcoded 5' primer with a J-beta primer mix, a second PCR ran for roughly 7 to 12 cycles. A template-switch adaptor that had 12 random nucleotides put a tag on each cDNA molecule. Each of the samples gave a minimum of 3 million paired-end reads that contained CDR3. MiXCR was run by TCRdb on the 5' RACE reads, yielding one entry per CDR3 protein. The table includes roughly 790,000 distinct CDR3 sequences, 40% to 45% detected once. This clonotype was seen many times. Donor samples were obtained from healthy Caucasian individuals from Russia, aged about 6 to 95. Trimming took 6 bases from V and 10 from J, leaving 17 bases between them. The CDR3 contains 13 residues. Per the germline V gene, CDR1 is SGHRS and CDR2 is YFSETQ.

The sample taken for sequencing was blood. This sequence originates from a woman aged 55-69 years in good health. V usage is TRBV5-1 and J usage is TRBJ2-1, with no clear D. The CDR3 loop is CASTYIERAEQFF. The CDR3, as DNA: TGCGCCAGCACCTATATCGAGCGAGCCGAGCAGTTCTTC. The entire variable domain, with the rest obtained from reference TRBV5-1 and TRBJ2-1, is as follows: KAGVTQTPRYLIKTRGQQVTLSCSPISGHRSVSWYQQTPGQGLQFLFEYFSETQRNKGNFPGRFSGRQFSNSRSEMNVSTLELGDSALYLCASTYIERAEQFFGPGTRLTVL.